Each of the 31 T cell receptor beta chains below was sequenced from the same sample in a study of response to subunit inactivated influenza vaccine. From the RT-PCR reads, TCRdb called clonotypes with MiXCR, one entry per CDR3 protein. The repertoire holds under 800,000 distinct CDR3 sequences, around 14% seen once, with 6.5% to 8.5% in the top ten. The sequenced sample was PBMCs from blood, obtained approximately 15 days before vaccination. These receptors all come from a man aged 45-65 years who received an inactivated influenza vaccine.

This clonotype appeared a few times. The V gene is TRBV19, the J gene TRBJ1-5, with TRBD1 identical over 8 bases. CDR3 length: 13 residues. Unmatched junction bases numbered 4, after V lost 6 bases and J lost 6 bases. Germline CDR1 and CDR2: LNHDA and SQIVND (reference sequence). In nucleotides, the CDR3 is TGTGCCAGTAGGACAGGGGTCGGTCAGCCCCAGCATTTT. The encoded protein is CASRTGVGQPQHF.

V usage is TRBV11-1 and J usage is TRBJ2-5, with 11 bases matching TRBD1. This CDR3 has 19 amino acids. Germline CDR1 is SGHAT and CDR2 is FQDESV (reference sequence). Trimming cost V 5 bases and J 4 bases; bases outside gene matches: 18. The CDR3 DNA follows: TGTGCCAGCAGCGCCCCGGGACAGGGGGTGAGGAAGGTTGGAGAGACCCAGTACTTC. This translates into CASSAPGQGVRKVGETQYF.

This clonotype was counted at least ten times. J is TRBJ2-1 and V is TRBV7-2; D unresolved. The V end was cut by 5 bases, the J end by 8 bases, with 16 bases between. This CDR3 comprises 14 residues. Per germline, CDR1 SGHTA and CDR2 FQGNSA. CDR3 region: CASSEGSTVYEQFF. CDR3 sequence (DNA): TGTGCCAGCAGCGAAGGTAGCACCGTTTATGAGCAGTTCTTC.

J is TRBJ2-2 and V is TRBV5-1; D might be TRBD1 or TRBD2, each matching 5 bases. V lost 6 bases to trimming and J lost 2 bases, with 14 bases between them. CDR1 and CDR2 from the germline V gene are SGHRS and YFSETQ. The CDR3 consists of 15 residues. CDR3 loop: CASIPGTQNTGELFF. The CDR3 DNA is TGCGCCAGCATCCCAGGGACCCAAAACACCGGGGAGCTGTTTTTT.

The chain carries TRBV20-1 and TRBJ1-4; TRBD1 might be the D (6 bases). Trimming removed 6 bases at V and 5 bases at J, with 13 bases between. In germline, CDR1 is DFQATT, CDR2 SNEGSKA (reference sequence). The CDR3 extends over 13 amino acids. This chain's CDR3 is CSAEDRNNEKLFF. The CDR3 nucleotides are TGCAGTGCCGAAGACAGGAACAATGAAAAACTGTTTTTT.

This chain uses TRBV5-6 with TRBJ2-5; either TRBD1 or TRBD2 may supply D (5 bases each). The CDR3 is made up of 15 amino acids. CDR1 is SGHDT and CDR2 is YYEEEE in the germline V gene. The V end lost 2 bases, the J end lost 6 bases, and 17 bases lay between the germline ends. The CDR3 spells CASSFEGTGAKTQYF. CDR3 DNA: TGTGCCAGCAGCTTCGAGGGAACCGGGGCCAAGACCCAGTACTTC.

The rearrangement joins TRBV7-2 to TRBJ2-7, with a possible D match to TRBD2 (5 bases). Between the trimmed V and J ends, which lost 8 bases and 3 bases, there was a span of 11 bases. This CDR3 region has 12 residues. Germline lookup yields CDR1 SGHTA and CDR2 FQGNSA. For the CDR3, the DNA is TGTGCCAGCGGGTGGGGAGACTACGAGCAGTACTTC. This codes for CASGWGDYEQYF.

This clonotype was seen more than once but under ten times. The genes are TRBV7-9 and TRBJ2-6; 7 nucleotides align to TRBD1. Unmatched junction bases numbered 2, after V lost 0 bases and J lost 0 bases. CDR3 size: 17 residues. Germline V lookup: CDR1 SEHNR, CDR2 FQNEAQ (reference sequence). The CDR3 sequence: CASSLAGTASGANVLTF. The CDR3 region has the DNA TGTGCCAGCAGCTTAGCAGGGACAGCCTCTGGGGCCAACGTCCTGACTTTC.

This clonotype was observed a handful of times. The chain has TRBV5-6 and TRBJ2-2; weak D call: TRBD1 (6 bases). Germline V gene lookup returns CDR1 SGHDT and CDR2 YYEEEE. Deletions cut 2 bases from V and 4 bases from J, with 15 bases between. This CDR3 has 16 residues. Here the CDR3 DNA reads TGTGCCAGCAGCTTTTTAGGGGGTCGGGGCACCGGGGAGCTGTTTTTT. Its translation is CASSFLGGRGTGELFF. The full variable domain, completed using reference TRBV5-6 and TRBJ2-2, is DAGVTQSPTHLIKTRGQQVTLRCSPKSGHDTVSWYQQALGQGPQFIFQYYEEEERQRGNFPDRFSGHQFPNYSSELNVNALLLGDSALYLCASSFLGGRGTGELFFGEGSRLTVL.

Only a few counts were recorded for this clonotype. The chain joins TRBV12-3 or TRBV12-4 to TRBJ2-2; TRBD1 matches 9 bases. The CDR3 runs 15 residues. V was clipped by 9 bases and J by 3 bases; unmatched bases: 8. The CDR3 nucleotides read TGTGCCAGTCGGCTGGGACAGGGTTACACCGGGGAGCTGTTTTTT. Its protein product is CASRLGQGYTGELFF.

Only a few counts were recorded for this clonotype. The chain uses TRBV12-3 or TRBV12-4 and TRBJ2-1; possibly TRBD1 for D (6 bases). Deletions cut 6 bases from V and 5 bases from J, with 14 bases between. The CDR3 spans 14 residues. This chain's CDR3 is CASREGQKNNEQFF. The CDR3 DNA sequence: TGTGCCAGCAGGGAAGGACAGAAAAACAATGAGCAGTTCTTC.

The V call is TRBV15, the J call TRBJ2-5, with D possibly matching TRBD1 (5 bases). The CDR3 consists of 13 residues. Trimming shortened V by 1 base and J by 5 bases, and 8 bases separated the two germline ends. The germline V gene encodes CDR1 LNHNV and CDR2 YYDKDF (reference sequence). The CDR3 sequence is CATSRGRVETQYF. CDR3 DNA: TGTGCCACCAGCAGAGGCAGGGTTGAGACCCAGTACTTC.

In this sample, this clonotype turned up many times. The CDR3 sequence is CASSYGTGLAGGPNEQFF. The CDR3 DNA follows: TGTGCCAGCAGTTACGGTACTGGACTAGCGGGGGGGCCTAATGAGCAGTTCTTC. The chain couples TRBV6-5 to TRBJ2-1; 15 bases align to TRBD2. The CDR3 sequence is 18 residues long. J gave up 7 bases and V 2 bases, and 9 bases lay outside the gene matches. Germline CDR1 reads MNHEY; CDR2 reads SVGAGI.

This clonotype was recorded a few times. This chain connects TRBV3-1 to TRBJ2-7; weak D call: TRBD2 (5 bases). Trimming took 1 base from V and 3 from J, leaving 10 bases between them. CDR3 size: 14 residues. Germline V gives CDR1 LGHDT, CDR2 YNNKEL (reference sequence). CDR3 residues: CASSQVRTRYEQYF. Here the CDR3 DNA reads TGTGCCAGCAGCCAAGTACGGACTCGCTACGAGCAGTACTTC.

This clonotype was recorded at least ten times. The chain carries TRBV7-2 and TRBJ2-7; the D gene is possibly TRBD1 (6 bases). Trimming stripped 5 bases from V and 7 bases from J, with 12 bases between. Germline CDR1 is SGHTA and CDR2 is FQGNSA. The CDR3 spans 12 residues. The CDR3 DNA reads TGTGCCAGCAGCCCCAGAGACAGGGAGCAGTACTTC. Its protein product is CASSPRDREQYF. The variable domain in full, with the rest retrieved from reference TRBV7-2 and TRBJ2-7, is GAGVSQSPSNKVTEKGKDVELRCDPISGHTALYWYRQSLGQGLEFLIYFQGNSAPDKSGLPSDRFSAERTGGSVSTLTIQRTQQEDSAVYLCASSPRDREQYFGPGTRLTVT.

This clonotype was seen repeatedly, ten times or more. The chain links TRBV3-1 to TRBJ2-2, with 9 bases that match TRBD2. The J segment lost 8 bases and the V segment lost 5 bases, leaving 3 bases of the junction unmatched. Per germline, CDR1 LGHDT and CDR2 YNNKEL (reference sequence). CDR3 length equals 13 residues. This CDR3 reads CASSFGLAGELFF. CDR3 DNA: TGTGCCAGCAGCTTCGGACTAGCGGGGGAGCTGTTTTTT.

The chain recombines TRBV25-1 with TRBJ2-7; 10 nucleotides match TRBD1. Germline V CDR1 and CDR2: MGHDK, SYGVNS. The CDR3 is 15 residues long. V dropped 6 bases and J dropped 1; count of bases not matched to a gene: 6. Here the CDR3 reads CASRKGQGGSYEQYF. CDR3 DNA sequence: TGTGCCAGCAGAAAAGGACAGGGGGGGTCCTACGAGCAGTACTTC.

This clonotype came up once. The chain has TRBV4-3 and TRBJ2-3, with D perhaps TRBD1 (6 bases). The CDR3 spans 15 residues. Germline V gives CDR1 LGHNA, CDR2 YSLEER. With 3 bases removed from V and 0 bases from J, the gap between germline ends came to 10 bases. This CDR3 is CASSQQDSSTDTQYF. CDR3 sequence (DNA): TGCGCCAGCAGCCAGCAGGACAGTAGCACAGATACGCAGTATTTT.

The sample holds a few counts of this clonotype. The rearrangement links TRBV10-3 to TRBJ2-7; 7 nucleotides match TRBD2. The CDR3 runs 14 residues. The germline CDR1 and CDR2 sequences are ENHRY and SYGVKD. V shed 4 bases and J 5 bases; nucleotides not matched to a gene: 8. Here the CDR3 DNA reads TGTGCCATCAGTGTTAGGGGAGGGCAGGACGAGCAGTACTTC. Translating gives CAISVRGGQDEQYF.

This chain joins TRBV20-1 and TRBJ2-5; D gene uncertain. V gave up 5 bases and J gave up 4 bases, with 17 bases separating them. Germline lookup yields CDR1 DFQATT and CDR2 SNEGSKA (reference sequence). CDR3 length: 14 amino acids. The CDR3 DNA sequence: TGCAGTGCTCTTAACGTCATGATGGGAGAGACCCAGTACTTC. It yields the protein CSALNVMMGETQYF.

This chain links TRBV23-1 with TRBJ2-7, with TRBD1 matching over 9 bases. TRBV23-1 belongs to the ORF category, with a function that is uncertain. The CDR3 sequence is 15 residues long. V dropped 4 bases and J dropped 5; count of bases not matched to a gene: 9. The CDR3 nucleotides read TGCGCCAGCAGTCCGCCCACAGGGGGCTTCGACGAGCAGTACTTC. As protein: CASSPPTGGFDEQYF.

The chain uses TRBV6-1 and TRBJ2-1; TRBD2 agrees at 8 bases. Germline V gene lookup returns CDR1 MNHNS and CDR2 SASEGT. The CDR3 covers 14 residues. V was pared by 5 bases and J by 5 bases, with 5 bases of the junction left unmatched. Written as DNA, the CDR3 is TGTGCCAGCAGTCGAGCGGGAGAGAACAATGAGCAGTTCTTC. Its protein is CASSRAGENNEQFF.

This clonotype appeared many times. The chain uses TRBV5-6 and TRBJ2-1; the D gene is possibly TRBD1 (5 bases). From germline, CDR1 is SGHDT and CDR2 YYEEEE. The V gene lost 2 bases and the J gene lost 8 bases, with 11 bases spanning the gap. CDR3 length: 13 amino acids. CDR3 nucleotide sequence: TGTGCCAGCAGCTTAGGGGTTACGGATGAGCAGTTCTTC. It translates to CASSLGVTDEQFF.

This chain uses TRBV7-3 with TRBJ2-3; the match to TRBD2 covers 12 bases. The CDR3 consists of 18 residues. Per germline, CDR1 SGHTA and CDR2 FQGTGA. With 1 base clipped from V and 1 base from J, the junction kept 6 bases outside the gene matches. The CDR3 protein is CASSLSATSGRGTDTQYF. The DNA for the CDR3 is TGTGCCAGCAGCTTAAGCGCGACTAGCGGGAGAGGCACAGATACGCAGTATTTT.

The CDR3 here is CASTSTRDRGEQFF. In nucleotides, the CDR3 is TGTGCCAGCACCTCAACCCGGGACAGGGGTGAGCAGTTCTTC. The chain couples TRBV7-9 to TRBJ2-1; 10 bases are a match to TRBD1. The V gene end was trimmed by 7 bases and the J gene end by 9 bases; junction bases not matched to a gene: 9. Germline CDR1 is SEHNR and CDR2 is FQNEAQ (reference sequence). This CDR3 contains 14 residues.

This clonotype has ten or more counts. CDR3 bases: TGCGCCAGCAGCCCTGGACTAGACACCGGGGAGCTGTTTTTT. This sequence encodes CASSPGLDTGELFF. V is TRBV5-1 and J is TRBJ2-2, with 7 bases aligning to TRBD2. Germline loops: CDR1 SGHRS, CDR2 YFSETQ. The trim removed 4 bases at V and 3 bases at J, leaving 3 bases unmatched. The CDR3 sequence is 14 residues long.

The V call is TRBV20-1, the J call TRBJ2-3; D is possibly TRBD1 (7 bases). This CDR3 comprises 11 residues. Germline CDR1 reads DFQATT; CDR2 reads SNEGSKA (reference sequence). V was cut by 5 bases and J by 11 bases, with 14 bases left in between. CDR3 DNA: TGCAGTGCTGACCCAGGGGGGTTGCAGTATTTT. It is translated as CSADPGGLQYF.

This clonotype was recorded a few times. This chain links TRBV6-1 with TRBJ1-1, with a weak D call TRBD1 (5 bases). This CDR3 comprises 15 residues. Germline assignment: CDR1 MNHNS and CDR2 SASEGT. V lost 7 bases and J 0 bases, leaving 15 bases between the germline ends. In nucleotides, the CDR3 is TGTGCCAGCACCTTAGGGGTGGGGGTGAACACTGAAGCTTTCTTT. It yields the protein CASTLGVGVNTEAFF.

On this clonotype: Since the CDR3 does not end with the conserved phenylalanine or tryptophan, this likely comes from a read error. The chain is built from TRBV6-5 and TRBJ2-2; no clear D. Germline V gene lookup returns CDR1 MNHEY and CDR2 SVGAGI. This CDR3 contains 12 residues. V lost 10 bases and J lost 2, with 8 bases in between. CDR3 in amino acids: CATRSNTGELFY. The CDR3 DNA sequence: TGTGCCACCCGCTCAAACACCGGGGAGCTGTTTTAT.

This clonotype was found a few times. For the CDR3, the DNA is TGTGCCACCGGGGGTGCGGGGGAGCTCTACAATGAGCAGTTCTTC. This gives the protein CATGGAGELYNEQFF. The chain is built from TRBV24-1 and TRBJ2-1; TRBD2 aligns across 7 bases. The CDR3 loop spans 15 amino acids. V dropped 9 bases and J dropped 3; count of bases not matched to a gene: 10. CDR1 is KGHDR, CDR2 SFDVKD, per germline.

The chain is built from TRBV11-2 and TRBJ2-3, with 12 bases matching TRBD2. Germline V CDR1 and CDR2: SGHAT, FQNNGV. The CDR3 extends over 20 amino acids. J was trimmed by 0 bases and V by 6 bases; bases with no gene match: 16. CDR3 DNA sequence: TGTGCCAGCAGTTCACTTTTGGGACTAGCGGGTATTGGGAGCACAGATACGCAGTATTTT. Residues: CASSSLLGLAGIGSTDTQYF.